This T cell receptor (beta chain) was profiled in a study of radiotherapy plus CTLA-4 blockade in lung cancer. The V and J ends lost 0 bases and 4 bases respectively, with 8 bases between them. The length of the CDR3 is 14 residues. Germline CDR1 SGHDT, CDR2 YYEEEE. Points on this clone: Its antigen is not known.

Sequencing was performed with immunoSEQ multiplex PCR; in TCRdb, only in-frame clones are kept and a portion is missing. The sample carries more than 40,000 clones, 55% to 80% recorded once. General observations from the study: Best predicting response, reportedly, were early blood T cell clone dynamics, with interferon-beta.

The clonotype was recovered from a human donor with non-small cell lung cancer who had a complete response to radiotherapy plus ipilimumab. The specimen comprised peripheral blood, sampled from a patient treated with radiotherapy plus ipilimumab. The chain combines TRBV5-6 with TRBJ1-3, with D possibly TRBD1 on 5 matching bases. The CDR3 is CASSLAGGGNTIYF. The CDR3 DNA is TGTGCCAGCAGCTTGGCGGGGGGAGGAAACACCATATATTTT.